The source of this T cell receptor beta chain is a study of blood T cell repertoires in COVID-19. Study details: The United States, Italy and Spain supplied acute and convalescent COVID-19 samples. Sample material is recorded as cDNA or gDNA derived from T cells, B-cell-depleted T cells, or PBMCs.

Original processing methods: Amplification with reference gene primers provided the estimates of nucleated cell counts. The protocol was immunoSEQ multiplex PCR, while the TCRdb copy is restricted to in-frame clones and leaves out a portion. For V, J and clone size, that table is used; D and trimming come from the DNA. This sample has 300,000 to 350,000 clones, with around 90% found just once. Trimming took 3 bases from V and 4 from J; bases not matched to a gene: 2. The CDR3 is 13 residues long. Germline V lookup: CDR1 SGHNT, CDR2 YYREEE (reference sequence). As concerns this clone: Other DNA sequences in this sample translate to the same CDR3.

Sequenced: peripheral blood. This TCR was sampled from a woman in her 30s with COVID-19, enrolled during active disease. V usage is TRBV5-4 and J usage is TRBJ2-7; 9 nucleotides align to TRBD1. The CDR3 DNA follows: TGTGCCAGCAGCTCGGGACAGGGTTACGAGCAGTACTTC. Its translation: CASSSGQGYEQYF.